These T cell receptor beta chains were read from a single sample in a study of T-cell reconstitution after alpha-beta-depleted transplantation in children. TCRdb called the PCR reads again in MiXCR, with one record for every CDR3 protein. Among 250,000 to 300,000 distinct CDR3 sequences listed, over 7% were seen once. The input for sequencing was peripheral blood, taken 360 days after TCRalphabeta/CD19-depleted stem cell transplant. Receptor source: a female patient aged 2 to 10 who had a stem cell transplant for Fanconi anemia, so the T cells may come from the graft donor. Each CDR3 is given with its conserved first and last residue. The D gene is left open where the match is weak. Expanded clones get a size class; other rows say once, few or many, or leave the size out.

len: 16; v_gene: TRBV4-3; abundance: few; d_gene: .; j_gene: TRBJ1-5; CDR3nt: TGCGCCAGCAGCCAAGATGGATCGGCAGGGAGGATGGCCCAGCATTTT; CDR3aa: CASSQDGSAGRMAQHF
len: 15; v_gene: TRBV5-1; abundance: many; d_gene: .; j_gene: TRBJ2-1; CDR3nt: TGCGCCAGCAGCTTAGCTCCCGGGGACTACAATGAGCAGTTCTTC; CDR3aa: CASSLAPGDYNEQFF
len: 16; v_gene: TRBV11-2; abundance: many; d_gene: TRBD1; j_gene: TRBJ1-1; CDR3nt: TGTGCCAGCAGTCGCACCTGGACAGGGGTTCTAAAGGCAGCTTTCTTT; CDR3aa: CASSRTWTGVLKAAFF
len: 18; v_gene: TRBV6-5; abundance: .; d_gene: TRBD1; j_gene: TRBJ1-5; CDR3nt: TGTGCCAGCAGCGCGGGGACAGCTAATAGTTATAGCAATCAGCCCCAGCATTTT; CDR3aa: CASSAGTANSYSNQPQHF
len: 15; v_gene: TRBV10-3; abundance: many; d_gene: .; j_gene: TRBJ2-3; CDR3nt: TGTGCCATCAGTGTCTCTTTGGGGACCACAGATACGCAGTATTTT; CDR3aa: CAISVSLGTTDTQYF
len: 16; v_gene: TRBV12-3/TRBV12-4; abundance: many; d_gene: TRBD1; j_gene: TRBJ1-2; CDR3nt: TGTGCCAGCAGTCTTACGAGGACAGGGTTCAACTATGGCTACACCTTC; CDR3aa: CASSLTRTGFNYGYTF
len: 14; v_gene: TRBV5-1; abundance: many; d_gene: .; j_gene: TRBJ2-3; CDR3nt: TGCGCCAGCAGCCGCCGCGAGGCCCCAGATACGCAGTATTTT; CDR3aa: CASSRREAPDTQYF
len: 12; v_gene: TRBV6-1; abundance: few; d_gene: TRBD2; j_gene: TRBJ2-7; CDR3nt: TGTGCCAGCAGTGACGGGGGGTACGAGCAGTACTTC; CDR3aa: CASSDGGYEQYF
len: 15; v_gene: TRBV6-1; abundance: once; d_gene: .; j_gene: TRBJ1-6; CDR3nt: TGTGCCAGCAGTAAGGGGAATCGGGGGTATTCACCCCTCCACTTT; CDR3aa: CASSKGNRGYSPLHF
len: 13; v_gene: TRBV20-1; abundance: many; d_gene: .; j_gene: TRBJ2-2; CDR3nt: TGCAGTGCTGTCCGGGACCTTCCCGGGGAGCTGTTTTTT; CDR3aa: CSAVRDLPGELFF
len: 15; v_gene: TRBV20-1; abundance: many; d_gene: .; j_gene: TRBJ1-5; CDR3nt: TGCAGTGCTAGAGAGGTAGGGACGTACAATCAGCCCCAGCATTTT; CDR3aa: CSAREVGTYNQPQHF
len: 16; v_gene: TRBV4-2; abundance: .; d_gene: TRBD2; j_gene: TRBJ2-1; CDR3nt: TGTGCCAGCAGCCAAGAGATAGCGGGAGCGTACAATGAGCAGTTCTTC; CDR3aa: CASSQEIAGAYNEQFF
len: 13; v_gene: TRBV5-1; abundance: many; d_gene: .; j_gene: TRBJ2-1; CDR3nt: TGCGCCAGCATAGGCCGCGACAACAATGAGCAGTTCTTC; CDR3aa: CASIGRDNNEQFF
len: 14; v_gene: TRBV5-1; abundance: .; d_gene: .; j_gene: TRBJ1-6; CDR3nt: TGCGCCAGCAGTAGGGAAATTCGGAATTCACCCCTCCACTTT; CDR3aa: CASSREIRNSPLHF
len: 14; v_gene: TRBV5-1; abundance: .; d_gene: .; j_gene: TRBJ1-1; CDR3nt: TGCGCCAGCAGCTTGCTCACAGGGAACACTGAAGCTTTCTTT; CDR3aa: CASSLLTGNTEAFF
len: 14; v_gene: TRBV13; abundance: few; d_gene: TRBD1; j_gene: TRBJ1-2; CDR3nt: TGTGCCAGCAGCCCCCGGGACAGCAACTATGGCTACACCTTC; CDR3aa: CASSPRDSNYGYTF
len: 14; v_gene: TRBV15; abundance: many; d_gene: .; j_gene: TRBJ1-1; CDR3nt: TGTGCCACCAGCAGAGAACGGGGGGACACTGAAGCTTTCTTT; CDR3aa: CATSRERGDTEAFF
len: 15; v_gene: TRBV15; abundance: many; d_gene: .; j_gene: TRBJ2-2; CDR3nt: TGTGCCACCAGCACTGCTAGCGCGAACACCGGGGAGCTGTTTTTT; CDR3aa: CATSTASANTGELFF
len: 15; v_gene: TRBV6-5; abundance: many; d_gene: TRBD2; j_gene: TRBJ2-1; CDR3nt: TGTGCCAGCAGTTTTCTAGCGGGGGGGATGAATGAGCAGTTCTTC; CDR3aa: CASSFLAGGMNEQFF
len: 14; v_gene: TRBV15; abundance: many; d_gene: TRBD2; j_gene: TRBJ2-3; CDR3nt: TGTGCCACCAGACTAGCGGAGATCACAGATACGCAGTATTTT; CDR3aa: CATRLAEITDTQYF
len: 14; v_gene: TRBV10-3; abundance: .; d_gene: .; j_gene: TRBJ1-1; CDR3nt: TGTGCCATCAGTGACCCGGGGGCGGGCACTGAAGCTTTCTTT; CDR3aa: CAISDPGAGTEAFF
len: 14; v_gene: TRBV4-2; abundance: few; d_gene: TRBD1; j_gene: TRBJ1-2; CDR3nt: TGTGCCAGCAGCCAAGAAGACAGGGCTGATGGCTACACCTTC; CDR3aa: CASSQEDRADGYTF
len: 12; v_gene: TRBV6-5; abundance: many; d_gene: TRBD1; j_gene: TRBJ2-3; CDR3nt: TGTGCCAGCAGAAGGGGGCCAGATACGCAGTATTTT; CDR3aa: CASRRGPDTQYF
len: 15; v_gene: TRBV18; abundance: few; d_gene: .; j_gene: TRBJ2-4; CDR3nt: TGTGCCAGCTCACCGCAGGCACTAGCCAAAAACATTCAGTACTTC; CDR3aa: CASSPQALAKNIQYF
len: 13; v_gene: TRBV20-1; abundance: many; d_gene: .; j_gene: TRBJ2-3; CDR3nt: TGCAGTGCTAGGAGGGCCGACACGGATACGCAGTATTTT; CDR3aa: CSARRADTDTQYF
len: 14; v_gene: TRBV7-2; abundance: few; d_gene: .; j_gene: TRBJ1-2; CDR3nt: TGTGCCAGCAGCAACCGACCGAACCTCTATGGCTACACCTTC; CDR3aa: CASSNRPNLYGYTF
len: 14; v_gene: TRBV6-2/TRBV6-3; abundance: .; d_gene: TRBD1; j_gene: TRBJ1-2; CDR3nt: TGTGCCAGCAAGGTACAGGGGGAGGGCTATGGCTACACCTTC; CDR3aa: CASKVQGEGYGYTF
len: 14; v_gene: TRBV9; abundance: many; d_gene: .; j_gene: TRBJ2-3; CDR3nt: TGTGCCAGCAGCAAAAGTAGCAATTGGGATACGCAGTATTTT; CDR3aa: CASSKSSNWDTQYF
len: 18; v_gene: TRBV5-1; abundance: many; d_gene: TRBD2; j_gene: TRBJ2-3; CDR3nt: TGCGCCAGCAGCTTGGTTCGAGCGGGAGATTGGAGCACAGATACGCAGTATTTT; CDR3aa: CASSLVRAGDWSTDTQYF
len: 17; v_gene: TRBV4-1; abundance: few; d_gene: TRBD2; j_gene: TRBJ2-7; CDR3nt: TGCGCCAGCAGCCACGGGGTAATGACTAGCGGACCCTACGAGCAGTACTTC; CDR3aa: CASSHGVMTSGPYEQYF
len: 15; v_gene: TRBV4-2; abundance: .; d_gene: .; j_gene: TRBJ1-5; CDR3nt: TGTGCCAGCAGCCAAGATCCAGGGGCAGATCAGCCCCAGCATTTT; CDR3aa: CASSQDPGADQPQHF
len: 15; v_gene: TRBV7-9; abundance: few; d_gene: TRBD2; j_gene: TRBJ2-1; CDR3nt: TGTGCCAGCAGCTTAGTTAGGGAGACTAGCGGTGAGCAGTTCTTC; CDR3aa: CASSLVRETSGEQFF
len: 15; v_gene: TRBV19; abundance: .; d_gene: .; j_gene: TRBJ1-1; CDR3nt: TGTGCCAGTACCCGACCGGGACAATTAAACACTGAAGCTTTCTTT; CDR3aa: CASTRPGQLNTEAFF
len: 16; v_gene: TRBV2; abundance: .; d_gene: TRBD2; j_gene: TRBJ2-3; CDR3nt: TGTGCCGCGGGAGGGACTGGCTCTTCTAGCACAGATACGCAGTATTTT; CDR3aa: CAAGGTGSSSTDTQYF
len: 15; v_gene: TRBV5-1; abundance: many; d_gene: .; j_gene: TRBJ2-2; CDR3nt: TGCGCCAGCAGCTTACCCGGGAGAAACACCGGGGAGCTGTTTTTT; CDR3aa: CASSLPGRNTGELFF
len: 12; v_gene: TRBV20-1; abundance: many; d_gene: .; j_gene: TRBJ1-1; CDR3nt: TGCAGTGCTAGTACGGCCCGGGGCAGGGCTTTCTTT; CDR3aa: CSASTARGRAFF
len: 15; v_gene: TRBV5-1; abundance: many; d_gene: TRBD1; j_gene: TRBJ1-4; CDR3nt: TGCGCCAGCAGCGGACAGGGGGCAACTAATGAAAAACTGTTTTTT; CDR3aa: CASSGQGATNEKLFF
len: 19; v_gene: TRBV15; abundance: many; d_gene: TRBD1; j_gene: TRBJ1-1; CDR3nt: TGTGCCACCAGCAGAGAGGCAGGAGGGGGCTTCACGGTGAACACTGAAGCTTTCTTT; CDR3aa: CATSREAGGGFTVNTEAFF
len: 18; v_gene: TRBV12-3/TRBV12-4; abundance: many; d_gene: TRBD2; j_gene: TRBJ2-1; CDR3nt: TGTGCCAGCAGTCCGGGACTAGCGGGCAGGGGAAGACCCAATGAGCAGTTCTTC; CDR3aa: CASSPGLAGRGRPNEQFF
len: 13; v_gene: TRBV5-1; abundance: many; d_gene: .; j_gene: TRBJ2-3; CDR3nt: TGCGCCAGCAGCTCACCTAGCACAGATACGCAGTATTTT; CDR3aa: CASSSPSTDTQYF
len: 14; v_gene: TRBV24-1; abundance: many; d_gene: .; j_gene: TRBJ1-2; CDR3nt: TGTGCCACCAGTGATTTGGGGATCAGGGGAGGCTACACCTTC; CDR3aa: CATSDLGIRGGYTF
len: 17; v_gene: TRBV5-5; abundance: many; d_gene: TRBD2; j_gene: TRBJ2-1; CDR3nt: TGTGCCAGCAGCTTTTCCCAAGCGGGAGTTACCTACAATGAGCAGTTCTTC; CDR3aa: CASSFSQAGVTYNEQFF
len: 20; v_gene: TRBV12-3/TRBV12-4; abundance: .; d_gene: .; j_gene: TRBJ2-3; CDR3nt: TGTGCCAGCAGTTTACTTTCTGCGGCCCGGACAAGGGCACCCACAGATACGCAGTATTTT; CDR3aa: CASSLLSAARTRAPTDTQYF
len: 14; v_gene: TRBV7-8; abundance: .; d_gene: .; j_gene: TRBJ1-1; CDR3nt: TGTGCCAGCAGCCTAAACGAAGTAAGCACTGAAGCTTTCTTT; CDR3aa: CASSLNEVSTEAFF
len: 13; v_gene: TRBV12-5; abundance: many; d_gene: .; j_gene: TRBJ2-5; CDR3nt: TGTGCTAGTGGTGAGACGGGGATGGAGACCCAGTACTTC; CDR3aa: CASGETGMETQYF
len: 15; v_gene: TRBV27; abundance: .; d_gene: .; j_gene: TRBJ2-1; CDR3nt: TGTGCCAGCAGACCCATACACCCTCAGGGGGGTGAGCAGTTCTTC; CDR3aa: CASRPIHPQGGEQFF
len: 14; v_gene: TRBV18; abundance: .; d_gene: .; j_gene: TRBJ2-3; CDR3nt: TGTGCCAGCTCACCGCTAGCGAGTTCAGATACGCAGTATTTT; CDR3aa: CASSPLASSDTQYF
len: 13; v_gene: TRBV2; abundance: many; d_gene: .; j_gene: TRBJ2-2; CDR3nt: TGTGCCAGCAGTGAAACCCCGGCGGGGGAGCTGTTTTTT; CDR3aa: CASSETPAGELFF
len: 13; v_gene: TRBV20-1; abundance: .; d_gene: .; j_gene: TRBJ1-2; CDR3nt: TGCAGTGCTAGAGAAGGCGGTCTGTATGGCTACACCTTC; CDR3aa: CSAREGGLYGYTF
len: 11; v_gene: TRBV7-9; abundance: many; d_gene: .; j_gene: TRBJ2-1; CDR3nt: TGTGCCAGCAGCCCGGCCGGTGAGCAGTTCTTC; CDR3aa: CASSPAGEQFF
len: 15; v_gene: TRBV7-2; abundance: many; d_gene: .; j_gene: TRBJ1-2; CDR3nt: TGTGCCAGCAGCTTCGACAGGTCACCTAACTATGGCTACACCTTC; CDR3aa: CASSFDRSPNYGYTF
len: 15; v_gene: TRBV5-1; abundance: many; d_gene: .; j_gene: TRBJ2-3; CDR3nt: TGCGCCAGCAGCTTGGGCGGACCTAGCACAGATACGCAGTATTTT; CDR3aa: CASSLGGPSTDTQYF
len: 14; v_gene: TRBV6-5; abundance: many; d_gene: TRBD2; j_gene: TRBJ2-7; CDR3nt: TGTGCCAGCAGTCTAACCCCCGGGGGGTCCGAGCAGTACTTC; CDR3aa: CASSLTPGGSEQYF
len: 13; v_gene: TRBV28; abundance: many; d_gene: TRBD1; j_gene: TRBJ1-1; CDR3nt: TGTGCCAGCACTCTCGACAGGGCCACTGAAGCTTTCTTT; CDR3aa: CASTLDRATEAFF
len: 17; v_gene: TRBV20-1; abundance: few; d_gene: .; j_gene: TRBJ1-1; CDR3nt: TGCAGTGCTAGTTCCCTGGACACCGTCGTGCTGAACACTGAAGCTTTCTTT; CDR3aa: CSASSLDTVVLNTEAFF
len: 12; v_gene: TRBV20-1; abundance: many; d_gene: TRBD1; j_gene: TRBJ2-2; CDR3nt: TGCAGCCCCAGGGGGCAGACCGGGGAGCTGTTTTTT; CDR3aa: CSPRGQTGELFF